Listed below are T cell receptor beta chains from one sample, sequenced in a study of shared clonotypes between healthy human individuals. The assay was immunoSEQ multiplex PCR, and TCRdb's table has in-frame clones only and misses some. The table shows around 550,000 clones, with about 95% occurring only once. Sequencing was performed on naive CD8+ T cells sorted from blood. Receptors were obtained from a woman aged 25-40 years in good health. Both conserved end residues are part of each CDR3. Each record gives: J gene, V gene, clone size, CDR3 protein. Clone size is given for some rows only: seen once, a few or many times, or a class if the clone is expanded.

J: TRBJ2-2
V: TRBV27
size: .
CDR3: CASSFSSGELFF

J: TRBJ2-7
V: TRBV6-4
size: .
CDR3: CASRETEGTEGVYEQYF

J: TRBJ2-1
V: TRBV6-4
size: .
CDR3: CASREVAGEGNEQFF

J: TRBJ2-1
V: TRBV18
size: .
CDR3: CASSPLGAGNEQFF

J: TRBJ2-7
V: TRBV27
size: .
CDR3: CASSLEASYEQYF

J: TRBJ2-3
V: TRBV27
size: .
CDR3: CASSPYPPGVLSTDTQYF

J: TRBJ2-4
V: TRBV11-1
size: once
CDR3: CASSLTALAKNIQYF

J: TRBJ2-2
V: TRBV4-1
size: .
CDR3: CASSFSEGPTGELFF

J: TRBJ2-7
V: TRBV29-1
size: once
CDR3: CSVLAVNSYEQYF

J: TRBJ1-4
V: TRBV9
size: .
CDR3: CASSVGAGREKLFF

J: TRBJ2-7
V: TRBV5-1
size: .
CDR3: CASSRGRLNYEQYF

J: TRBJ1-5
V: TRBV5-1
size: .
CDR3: CASRAETGNNQPQHF

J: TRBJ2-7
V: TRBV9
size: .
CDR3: CASSVEGREDEQYF

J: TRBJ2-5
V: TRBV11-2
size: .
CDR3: CASSLLLPDETQYF

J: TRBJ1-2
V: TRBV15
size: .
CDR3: CATSRDSGGFSYGYTF

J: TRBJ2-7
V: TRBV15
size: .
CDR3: CATSRDRDRTYEQYF

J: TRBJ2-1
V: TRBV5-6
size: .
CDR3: CASSFVDEQFF

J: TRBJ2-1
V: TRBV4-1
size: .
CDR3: CASSQEGRGNEQFF

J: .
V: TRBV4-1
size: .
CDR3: CASSQSPGQYEQYF

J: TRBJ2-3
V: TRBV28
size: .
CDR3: CASSGLAGAPWYF

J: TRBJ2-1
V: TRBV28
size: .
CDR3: CASRSGSSVWNEQFF

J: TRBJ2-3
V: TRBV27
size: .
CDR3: CASTGGRAPDTQYF

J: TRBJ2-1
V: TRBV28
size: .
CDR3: CASSFAGTSINEQFF

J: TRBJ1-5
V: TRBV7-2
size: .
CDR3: CASSLAGTDLVYSNQPQHF

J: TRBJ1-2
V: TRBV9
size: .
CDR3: CASSVGPGARDGYTF

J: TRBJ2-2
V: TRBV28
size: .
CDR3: CASSLAGADGELFF

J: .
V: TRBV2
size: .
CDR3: CASSEGLRYYEQYF

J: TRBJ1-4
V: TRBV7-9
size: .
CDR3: CASSLRTSLGEKLFF

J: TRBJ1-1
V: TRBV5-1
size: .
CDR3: CASSYRAGAEAFF

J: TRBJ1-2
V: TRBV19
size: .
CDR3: CASSSPGTGYGYTF

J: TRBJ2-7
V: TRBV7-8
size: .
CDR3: CASSPMDRASYEQYF

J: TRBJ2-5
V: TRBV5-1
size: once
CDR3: CASSPWTGVGETQYF

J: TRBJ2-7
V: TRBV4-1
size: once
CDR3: CASSQGQGTYEQYF

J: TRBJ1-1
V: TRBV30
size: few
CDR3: CAWSVGQNTEAFF

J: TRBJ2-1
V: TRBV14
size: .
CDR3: CASSQNSGSRGYNEQFF

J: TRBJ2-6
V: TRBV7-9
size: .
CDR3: CASSKPPRDRVVGANVLTF

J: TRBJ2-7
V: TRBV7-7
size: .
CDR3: CASSFGMGDTNYEQYF

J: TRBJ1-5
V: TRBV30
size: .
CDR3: CAWSGVLSNQPQHF

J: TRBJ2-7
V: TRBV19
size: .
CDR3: CASSIDILAGGKPYEQYF

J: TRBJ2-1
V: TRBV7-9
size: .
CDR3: CASSLSPSRGVYEQFF

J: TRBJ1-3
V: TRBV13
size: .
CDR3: CASKEEYSGNTIYF

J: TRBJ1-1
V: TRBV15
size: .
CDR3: CATRPIGRGGPEAFF

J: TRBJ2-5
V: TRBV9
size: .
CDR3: CASSVAGQAVETQYF

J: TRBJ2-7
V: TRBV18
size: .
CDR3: CASSPSDTTYEQYF

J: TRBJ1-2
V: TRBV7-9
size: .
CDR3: CASSPGLTYGYTF

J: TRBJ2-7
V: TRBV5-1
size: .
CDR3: CASSQVTGSGYEQYF

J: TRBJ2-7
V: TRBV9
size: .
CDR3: CASSVDGVTYEQYF